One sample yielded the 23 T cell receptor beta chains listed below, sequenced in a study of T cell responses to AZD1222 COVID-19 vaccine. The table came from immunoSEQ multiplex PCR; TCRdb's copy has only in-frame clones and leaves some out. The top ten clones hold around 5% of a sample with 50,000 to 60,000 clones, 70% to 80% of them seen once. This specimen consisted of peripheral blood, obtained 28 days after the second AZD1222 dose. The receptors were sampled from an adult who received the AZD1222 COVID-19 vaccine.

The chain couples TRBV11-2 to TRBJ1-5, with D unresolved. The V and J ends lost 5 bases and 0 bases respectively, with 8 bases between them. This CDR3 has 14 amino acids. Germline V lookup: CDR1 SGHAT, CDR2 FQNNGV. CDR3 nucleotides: TGTGCCAGCAGCCCCCGATATAGCAATCAGCCCCAGCATTTT. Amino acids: CASSPRYSNQPQHF.

The CDR3 DNA follows: TGTGCCAGCAGTCCAGTGGGGTGGTACGAGCAGTACTTC. Residues: CASSPVGWYEQYF. The chain carries TRBV27 and TRBJ2-7; D is unresolved. V was shortened by 5 bases and J by 4 bases, with 12 bases between the two germline ends. This CDR3 comprises 13 residues. Germline V CDR1 and CDR2: MNHEY, SMNVEV (reference sequence).

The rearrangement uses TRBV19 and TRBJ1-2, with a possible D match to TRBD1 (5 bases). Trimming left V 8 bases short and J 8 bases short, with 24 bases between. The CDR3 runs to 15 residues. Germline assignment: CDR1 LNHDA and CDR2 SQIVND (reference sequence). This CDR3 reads CASARRDQIALGYTF. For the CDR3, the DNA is TGTGCCAGTGCTCGCAGGGACCAGATCGCGTTGGGCTACACCTTC.

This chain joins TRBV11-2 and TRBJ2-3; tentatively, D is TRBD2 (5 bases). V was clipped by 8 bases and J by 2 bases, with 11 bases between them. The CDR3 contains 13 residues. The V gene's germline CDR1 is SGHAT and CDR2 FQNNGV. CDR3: CASRGLHTDTQYF. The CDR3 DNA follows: TGTGCCAGCCGGGGTCTTCACACAGATACGCAGTATTTT.

Here the CDR3 reads CASSRDSADTQYF. DNA of the CDR3: TGTGCCAGCAGCAGGGACTCCGCGGATACGCAGTATTTT. The V gene is TRBV2, the J gene TRBJ2-3, with D tentatively TRBD2 (6 bases). The CDR3 has 13 amino acids. Trimming took off 6 bases at V and 6 bases at J, with 13 bases between the two ends. Germline CDR1 is SNHLY and CDR2 is FYNNEI.

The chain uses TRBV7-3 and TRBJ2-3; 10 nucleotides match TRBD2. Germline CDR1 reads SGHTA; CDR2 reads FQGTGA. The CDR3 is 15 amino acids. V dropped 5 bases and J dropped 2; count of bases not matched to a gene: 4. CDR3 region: CASSRTSGLTDTQYF. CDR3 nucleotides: TGTGCCAGCAGCCGGACTAGCGGACTCACAGATACGCAGTATTTT.

The CDR3 spells CASSPSPNSPLHF. CDR3 sequence (DNA): TGTGCCAGCAGCCCGTCGCCTAATTCACCCCTCCACTTT. This rearrangement joins TRBV6-2 or TRBV6-3 to TRBJ1-6, with D hard to call. The CDR3 has 13 amino acids. CDR1 MNHEY and CDR2 SVGEGT come from the germline V gene. Trimming removed 6 bases from V and 6 bases from J, with 9 bases in between.

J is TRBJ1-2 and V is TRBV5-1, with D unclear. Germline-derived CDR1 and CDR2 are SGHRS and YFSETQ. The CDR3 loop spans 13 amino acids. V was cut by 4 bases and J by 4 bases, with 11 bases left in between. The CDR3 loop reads CASSTRASYGYTF. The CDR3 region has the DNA TGCGCCAGCAGCACCCGGGCCTCCTATGGCTACACCTTC.

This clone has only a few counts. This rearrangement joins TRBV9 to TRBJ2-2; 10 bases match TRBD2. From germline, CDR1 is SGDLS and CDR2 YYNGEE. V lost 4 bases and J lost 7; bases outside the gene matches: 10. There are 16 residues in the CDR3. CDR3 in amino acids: CASSPRDSGRRGELFF. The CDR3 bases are TGTGCCAGCAGCCCCCGGGATAGCGGGAGGCGCGGGGAGCTGTTTTTT. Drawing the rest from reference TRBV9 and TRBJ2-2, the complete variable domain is DSGVTQTPKHLITATGQRVTLRCSPRSGDLSVYWYQQSLDQGLQFLIQYYNGEERAKGNILERFSAQQFPDLHSELNLSSLELGDSALYFCASSPRDSGRRGELFFGEGSRLTVL.

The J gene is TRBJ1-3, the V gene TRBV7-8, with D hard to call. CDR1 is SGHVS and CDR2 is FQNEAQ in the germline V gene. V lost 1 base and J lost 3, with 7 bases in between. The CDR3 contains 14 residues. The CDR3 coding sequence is TGTGCCAGCAGCTTAGTAGCGAATGGAAACACCATATATTTT. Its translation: CASSLVANGNTIYF.

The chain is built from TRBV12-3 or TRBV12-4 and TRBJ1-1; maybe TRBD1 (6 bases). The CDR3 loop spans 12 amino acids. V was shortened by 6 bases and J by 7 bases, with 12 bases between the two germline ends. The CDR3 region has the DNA TGTGCCAGCAGCTTCGGAGGGGGTGAAGCTTTCTTT. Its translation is CASSFGGGEAFF.

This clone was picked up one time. CDR3 protein: CASSYPSSYNEQFF. The DNA for the CDR3 is TGTGCCAGCAGTTATCCTAGCTCCTACAATGAGCAGTTCTTC. The chain carries TRBV6-2 or TRBV6-3 and TRBJ2-1; D gene ambiguous. The V gene lost 3 bases and the J gene lost 0 bases, with 6 bases spanning the gap. CDR3 length equals 14 residues. Germline CDR1 and CDR2: MNHEY and SVGEGT.

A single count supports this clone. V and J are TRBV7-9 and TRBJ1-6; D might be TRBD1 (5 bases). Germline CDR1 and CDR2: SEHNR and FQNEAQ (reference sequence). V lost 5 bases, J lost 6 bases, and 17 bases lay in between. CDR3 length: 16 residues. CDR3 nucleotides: TGTGCCAGCAGCCCCGGGACGGGAGTCGTTAATTCACCCCTCCACTTT. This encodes CASSPGTGVVNSPLHF.

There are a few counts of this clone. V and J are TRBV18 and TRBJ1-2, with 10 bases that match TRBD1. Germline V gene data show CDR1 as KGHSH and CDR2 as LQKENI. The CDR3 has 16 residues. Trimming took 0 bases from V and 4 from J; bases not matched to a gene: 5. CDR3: CASSPPSTGGVYGYTF. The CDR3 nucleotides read TGTGCCAGCTCACCACCGTCGACAGGGGGCGTCTATGGCTACACCTTC.

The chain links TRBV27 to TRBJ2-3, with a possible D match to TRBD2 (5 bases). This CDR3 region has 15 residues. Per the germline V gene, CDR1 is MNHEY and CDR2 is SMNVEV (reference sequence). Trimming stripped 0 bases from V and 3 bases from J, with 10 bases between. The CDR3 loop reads CASSLSVRGTDTQYF. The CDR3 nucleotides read TGTGCCAGCAGTTTATCGGTTCGGGGAACAGATACGCAGTATTTT.

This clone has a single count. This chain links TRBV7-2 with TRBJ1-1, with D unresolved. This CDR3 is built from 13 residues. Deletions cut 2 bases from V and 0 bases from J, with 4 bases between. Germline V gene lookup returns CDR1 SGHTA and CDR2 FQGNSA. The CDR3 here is CASSLILNTEAFF. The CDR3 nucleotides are TGTGCCAGCAGCTTAATATTGAACACTGAAGCTTTCTTT.

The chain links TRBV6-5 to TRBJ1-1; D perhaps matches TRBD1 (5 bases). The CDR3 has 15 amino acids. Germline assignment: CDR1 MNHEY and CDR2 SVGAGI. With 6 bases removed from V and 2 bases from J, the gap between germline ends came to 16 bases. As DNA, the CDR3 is TGTGCCAGCAGCCGCCAGACAGTTGGTAACACTGAAGCTTTCTTT. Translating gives CASSRQTVGNTEAFF.

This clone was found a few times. CDR3: CASSSSGNYEQYF. The CDR3 DNA sequence: TGTGCCAGTAGTAGCTCCGGAAACTACGAGCAGTACTTC. The chain links TRBV19 to TRBJ2-7, with unresolved D. Deletions cut 4 bases from V and 3 bases from J, with 10 bases between. Germline V lookup: CDR1 LNHDA, CDR2 SQIVND (reference sequence). CDR3 length: 13 amino acids.

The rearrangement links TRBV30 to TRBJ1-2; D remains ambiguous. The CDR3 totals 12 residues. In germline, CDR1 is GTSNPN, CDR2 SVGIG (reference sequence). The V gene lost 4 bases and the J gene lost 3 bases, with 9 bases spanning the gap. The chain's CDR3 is CAWMDEYYGYTF. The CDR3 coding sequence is TGTGCCTGGATGGACGAGTACTATGGCTACACCTTC. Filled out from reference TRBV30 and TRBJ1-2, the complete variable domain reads SQTIHQWPATLVQPVGSPLSLECTVEGTSNPNLYWYRQAAGRGLQLLFYSVGIGQISSEVPQNLSASRPQDRQFILSSKKLLLSDSGFYLCAWMDEYYGYTFGSGTRLTVV.

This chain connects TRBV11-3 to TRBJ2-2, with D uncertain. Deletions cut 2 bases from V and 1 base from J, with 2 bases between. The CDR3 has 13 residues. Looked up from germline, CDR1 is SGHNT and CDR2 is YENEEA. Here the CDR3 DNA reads TGTGCCAGCAGCTTAATGAACACCGGGGAGCTGTTTTTT. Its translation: CASSLMNTGELFF. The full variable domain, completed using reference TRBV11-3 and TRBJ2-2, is EAGVVQSPRYKIIEKKQPVAFWCNPISGHNTLYWYLQNLGQGPELLIRYENEEAVDDSQLPKDRFSAERLKGVDSTLKIQPAELGDSAVYLCASSLMNTGELFFGEGSRLTVL.

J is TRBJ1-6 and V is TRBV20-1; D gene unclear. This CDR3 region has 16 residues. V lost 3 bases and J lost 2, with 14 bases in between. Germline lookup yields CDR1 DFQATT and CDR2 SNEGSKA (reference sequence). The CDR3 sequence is CSASDDRPAYNSPLHF. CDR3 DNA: TGCAGTGCTAGTGACGACCGCCCAGCCTATAATTCACCCCTCCACTTT.

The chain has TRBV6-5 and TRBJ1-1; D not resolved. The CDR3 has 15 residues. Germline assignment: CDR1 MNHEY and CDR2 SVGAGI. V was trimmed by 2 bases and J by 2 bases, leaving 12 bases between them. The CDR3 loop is CASSYRAGGNTEAFF. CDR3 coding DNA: TGTGCCAGCAGTTACCGGGCAGGAGGAAACACTGAAGCTTTCTTT.

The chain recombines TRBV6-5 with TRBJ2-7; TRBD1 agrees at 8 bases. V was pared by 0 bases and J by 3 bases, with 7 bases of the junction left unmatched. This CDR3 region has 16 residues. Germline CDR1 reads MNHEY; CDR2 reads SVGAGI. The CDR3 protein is CASSYSKGTGNYEQYF. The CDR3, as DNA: TGTGCCAGCAGTTACTCGAAAGGGACAGGCAACTACGAGCAGTACTTC.